The clone carrying this T cell receptor (beta chain) was found a few times. The antigen is unknown. This sample is drawn from a study of T cells after yellow fever vaccination. Study outcomes and limitations: Most primary-vaccination clones recurred post-booster (roughly 96% CD4, around 90% CD8).

The CDR3 loop spans 16 amino acids. V was shortened by 3 bases and J by 2 bases, with 14 bases between the two germline ends. By 5'RACE template switching, TCR cDNA was produced, with a universal primer site and UMIs added in the process. TCRdb used MiXCR to reprocess the 5' RACE reads, holding one entry per CDR3 protein. Of about 580,000 distinct CDR3 sequences in the sample, around 17% were seen once. This specimen consisted of PBMCs, obtained less than 6 days after the first yellow fever vaccination. This rearrangement joins TRBV12-3 or TRBV12-4 to TRBJ1-5, with D uncertain. The clonotype originates from a man in his late teens or twenties who received the YFV17D yellow fever vaccine. CDR3 sequence (DNA): TGTGCCAGCAGTTTGGGTCCTTCCGGTGGCAATCAGCCCCAGCATTTT. Amino acid sequence: CASSLGPSGGNQPQHF.